This entry is about one T cell receptor (beta chain). This sample is drawn from a study of T cell responses to AZD1222 COVID-19 vaccine. Repertoires were generated with immunoSEQ multiplex PCR, while TCRdb's copy carries only in-frame clones and drops some. Of some 97,000 clones in the sample, about 88% were seen once. Trimming cost V 0 bases and J 3 bases; bases outside gene matches: 13. Germline values: CDR1 MNHEY, CDR2 SMNVEV (reference sequence). CDR3 size: 20 residues. This clonotype was obtained from an adult in good health. The chain joins TRBV27 to TRBJ2-3; 12 bases align to TRBD1. Specimen: peripheral blood, collected on day 0 of AZD1222 vaccination. The CDR3 sequence: CASSLSKPGQGAIRTDTQYF. CDR3 nucleotides: TGTGCCAGCAGTTTATCGAAACCGGGACAGGGGGCCATTCGGACAGATACGCAGTATTTT.